These T cell receptor beta chains were read from a single sample in a study of cytomegalovirus exposure and HLA in healthy donors. TCRdb's table, derived via immunoSEQ multiplex PCR, lists solely in-frame clones and lacks some. There are approximately 210,000 clones in the sample; roughly four fifths occur only once, and approximately 2% lies in the top ten. Sequenced material: PBMCs. The receptors stem from a woman aged 25 to 39 in good health and CMV-seropositive. The CDR3 runs from the conserved cysteine through the conserved F or W. D genes are given only for firm matches. Not every row has a clone size; where given, it reads once, few, many or a size class.

>.|TRBJ1-2|TRBV6-1|.
CASSELYGGGYGYTF
TGTGCCAGCAGTGAATTATATGGGGGGGGCTATGGCTACACCTTC
>.|TRBJ2-7|TRBV5-1|.
CASFPEGSYEQYF
TGCGCCAGCTTCCCAGAGGGATCCTACGAGCAGTACTTC
>.|TRBJ2-7|TRBV9|TRBD2
CASSVSGTSYEQYF
TGTGCCAGCAGCGTATCCGGGACTAGTTACGAGCAGTACTTC
>.|TRBJ2-5|TRBV7-2|.
CASSLVRGETQYF
TGTGCCAGCAGCTTAGTAAGGGGTGAGACCCAGTACTTC
>.|TRBJ2-7|TRBV29-1|TRBD2
CSVEFRASGISEQYF
TGCAGCGTTGAATTCCGGGCTAGCGGGATTTCCGAGCAGTACTTC
>.|TRBJ2-7|TRBV29-1|.
CSVEDLWRGSEQYF
TGCAGCGTTGAAGATCTTTGGCGGGGAAGCGAGCAGTACTTC
>.|TRBJ1-4|TRBV7-9|TRBD1
CASSLGGGVEEKLFF
TGTGCCAGCAGCTTAGGAGGGGGCGTTGAAGAAAAACTGTTTTTT
>.|TRBJ1-3|TRBV9|TRBD1
CASSTRDRGNTIYF
TGTGCCAGCAGCACCCGGGACAGGGGAAACACCATATATTTT
>few|TRBJ2-5|TRBV6-6|TRBD1
CASSWTGTQETQYF
TGTGCCAGCAGTTGGACAGGGACCCAAGAGACCCAGTACTTC
>.|TRBJ2-1|TRBV4-2|.
CASSQDRRKREGGNEQFF
TGTGCCAGCAGCCAAGATAGGAGGAAAAGGGAGGGGGGCAATGAGCAGTTCTTC
>.|TRBJ2-1|TRBV7-3|TRBD2
CASSLAGGYEQFF
TGTGCCAGCAGCCTAGCGGGAGGCTATGAGCAGTTCTTC
>.|TRBJ2-7|TRBV6-5|.
CASSSLQGFFAVQYF
TGTGCCAGCAGCTCGTTACAGGGTTTTTTTGCGGTGCAGTACTTC
>.|TRBJ2-3|TRBV28|TRBD2
CASSSSGGTDTQYF
TGTGCCAGCAGTTCCAGCGGGGGCACAGATACGCAGTATTTT
>once|TRBJ2-5|TRBV15|TRBD2
CATSREASGWGEETQYF
TGTGCCACCAGCAGAGAAGCTAGCGGGTGGGGGGAGGAGACCCAGTACTTC
>.|TRBJ1-1|TRBV19|.
CASSINFWATEAFF
TGTGCCAGTAGTATTAACTTTTGGGCCACTGAAGCTTTCTTT
>.|TRBJ2-7|TRBV5-1|TRBD1
CASSRGQARYEQYF
TGCGCCAGCAGCAGGGGACAGGCACGCTACGAGCAGTACTTC
>.|TRBJ2-7|TRBV28|TRBD1
CASRGAGTGFYEQYF
TGTGCCAGCAGGGGGGCCGGGACAGGTTTTTACGAGCAGTACTTC
>.|TRBJ1-1|TRBV5-1|.
CASSLSGQVTEAFF
TGCGCCAGCAGCTTGTCTGGCCAGGTCACTGAAGCTTTCTTT
>.|TRBJ1-5|TRBV28|TRBD1
CASKGAYSNQPQHF
TGTGCCAGCAAGGGGGCATATAGCAATCAGCCCCAGCATTTT
>.|TRBJ1-3|TRBV6-1|TRBD1
CASKPTGVDTIYF
TGTGCCAGCAAACCTACAGGGGTTGACACCATATATTTT
>.|TRBJ1-3|TRBV7-2|.
CASSAVGTGNTIYF
TGTGCCAGCAGCGCGGTCGGAACTGGAAACACCATATATTTT
>once|TRBJ2-7|TRBV21-1|.
CASVPGTGTSYEQYF
TGTGCCAGCGTCCCCGGGACAGGGACATCCTACGAGCAGTACTTC
>few|TRBJ2-6|TRBV7-8|.
CASSRRGPNSGANVLTF
TGTGCCAGCAGCCGGCGGGGGCCTAACTCTGGGGCCAACGTCCTGACTTTC
>.|TRBJ2-7|TRBV5-1|TRBD1
CASSLGVPGQGAYEQYF
TGCGCCAGCAGCCTTGGGGTACCGGGACAGGGGGCCTACGAGCAGTACTTC
>.|TRBJ1-4|TRBV28|.
CASMTGNEKLFF
TGTGCCAGCATGACGGGTAATGAAAAACTGTTTTTT
>few|TRBJ2-6|TRBV7-3|TRBD2
CASSWGGGGNSGANVLTF
TGTGCCAGCAGCTGGGGCGGGGGGGGGAACTCTGGGGCCAACGTCCTGACTTTC
>.|TRBJ2-5|TRBV27|TRBD2
CASSLSPWTSGGPSGTQYF
TGTGCCAGCAGTTTATCCCCGTGGACTAGCGGGGGCCCTTCCGGGACCCAGTACTTC
>.|TRBJ1-6|TRBV6-5|.
CASSYRQNSPLHF
TGTGCCAGCAGTTACCGACAGAATTCACCCCTCCACTTT
>.|TRBJ2-5|TRBV7-2|.
CASSSLGGPVMATQYF
TGTGCCAGCAGCTCCCTTGGAGGGCCAGTAATGGCGACCCAGTACTTC
>once|TRBJ1-2|TRBV25-1|TRBD1
CASSELDRRGYTF
TGTGCCAGCAGTGAATTGGACAGGAGGGGCTACACCTTC
>.|TRBJ2-5|TRBV29-1|.
CSVEDRRLETQYF
TGCAGCGTTGAAGATCGGAGGCTGGAGACCCAGTACTTC
>.|TRBJ2-1|TRBV10-1|TRBD1
CASGGTGVLSSYNEQFF
TGCGCCAGCGGGGGCACAGGGGTCCTCAGCTCCTACAATGAGCAGTTCTTC
>few|TRBJ2-2|TRBV30|.
CAWAGLSAGELFF
TGTGCCTGGGCGGGACTTTCTGCCGGGGAGCTGTTTTTT
>few|TRBJ1-5|TRBV10-3|.
CAISAGVQPQHF
TGTGCCATCAGTGCGGGGGTTCAGCCCCAGCATTTT
>once|TRBJ1-2|TRBV9|.
CASRTDFNYGYTF
TGTGCCAGCCGGACAGACTTTAACTATGGCTACACCTTC
>.|TRBJ2-3|TRBV4-2|.
CASSQDLLAPTDTQYF
TGTGCCAGCAGCCAAGATCTACTAGCACCCACAGATACGCAGTATTTT
>.|TRBJ1-5|TRBV4-3|.
CASSQEWQYSNQPQHF
TGCGCCAGCAGCCAAGAATGGCAATATAGCAATCAGCCCCAGCATTTT
>.|TRBJ2-7|TRBV28|.
CASSLWSRTYEQYF
TGTGCCAGCAGTTTATGGTCCAGGACCTACGAGCAGTACTTC
>.|TRBJ2-2|TRBV6-1|.
CASSEASGHTGELFF
TGTGCCAGCAGTGAAGCATCAGGGCACACCGGGGAGCTGTTTTTT
>.|TRBJ2-1|TRBV28|TRBD1
CASRNPGTGFGIEQFF
TGTGCCAGCAGGAACCCGGGGACAGGGTTCGGGATTGAGCAGTTCTTC
>.|TRBJ1-4|TRBV7-2|TRBD1
CASSMGTGRGEKLFF
TGTGCCAGCAGCATGGGGACAGGGAGGGGTGAAAAACTGTTTTTT
>.|TRBJ2-4|TRBV7-9|TRBD1
CASSPTTGGNQYF
TGTGCCAGCAGCCCCACCACAGGGGGTAATCAGTACTTC
>few|TRBJ2-6|TRBV6-1|TRBD1
CASSSTGAGANVLTF
TGTGCCAGCAGTTCTACAGGGGCTGGGGCCAACGTCCTGACTTTC
>.|TRBJ1-5|TRBV27|TRBD1
CASSSRGQGGSRPQHF
TGTGCCAGCAGTTCCAGAGGACAGGGGGGGTCCCGGCCCCAGCATTTT
>.|TRBJ1-2|TRBV20-1|.
CSAQTFYGYTF
TGCAGTGCTCAGACATTCTATGGCTACACCTTC
>.|TRBJ2-7|TRBV28|TRBD2
CASSYLFGGSYEQYF
TGTGCCAGCAGTTATTTATTTGGCGGGAGCTACGAGCAGTACTTC
>once|TRBJ1-2|TRBV19|TRBD1
CASSPGGAGGYTF
TGTGCCAGTAGTCCAGGGGGCGCGGGTGGCTACACCTTC
>few|TRBJ2-3|TRBV7-2|.
CASSFSATSTDTQYF
TGTGCCAGCAGCTTTAGCGCCACTAGCACAGATACGCAGTATTTT
>.|TRBJ2-5|TRBV7-9|TRBD2
CASSHTRAGGETQYF
TGTGCCAGCAGCCACACCCGGGCGGGGGGAGAGACCCAGTACTTC
>once|TRBJ2-5|TRBV30|TRBD1
CAWSVGQQETQYF
TGTGCCTGGAGTGTGGGACAGCAGGAGACCCAGTACTTC
>.|TRBJ2-5|TRBV29-1|TRBD1
CSAYRGRIEETQYF
TGCAGCGCCTACAGGGGGCGCATTGAAGAGACCCAGTACTTC
>.|TRBJ2-5|TRBV18|TRBD1
CASSPGQGETQYF
TGTGCCAGCTCACCCGGACAGGGTGAGACCCAGTACTTC
>.|TRBJ1-1|TRBV5-1|TRBD1
CASSSVPGQGENTEAFF
TGCGCCAGCAGCTCCGTCCCGGGACAGGGTGAGAACACTGAAGCTTTCTTT
>few|TRBJ2-5|TRBV28|.
CASSLDQLGTQYF
TGTGCCAGCAGTTTAGACCAGCTAGGGACCCAGTACTTC
>few|TRBJ1-1|TRBV9|.
CASSTGNTEAFF
TGTGCCAGCTCGACAGGGAACACTGAAGCTTTCTTT